Listed here are 29 T cell receptor beta chains from one sample, sequenced in a study of regulatory T cells in long-lasting Graves disease. Time point in this sample: newly diagnosed GD, antithyroid drugs for less than 3 months. The TCR library was made from RNA extracted from PBMCs. The TCR beta library used iRepertoire HTBI primers with Arm-PCR amplification of CDR3. TCRdb independently ran MiXCR on the multiplex PCR reads; one entry per CDR3 protein. This table has around 480,000 distinct CDR3 sequences, around 16% appearing once. These records were also assigned to another study, of T cells in Graves' hyperthyroidism and ophthalmopathy.

The sample consisted of peripheral blood mononuclear cells (PBMCs), taken at new diagnosis, from a patient treated with antithyroid drugs. The receptors were gathered from a woman aged 40 to 65 with Graves disease.

In this sample, this clonotype turned up many times. The gene calls are TRBV18 and TRBJ1-2; D remains ambiguous. The CDR3 is made up of 13 amino acids. CDR1 and CDR2 from the germline V gene are KGHSH and LQKENI. Between the trimmed V and J ends, which lost 8 bases and 2 bases, there was a span of 12 bases. The chain's CDR3 is CASTGSRNYGYTF. In nucleotides, the CDR3 is TGTGCCAGCACGGGTTCAAGGAACTATGGCTACACCTTC.

V is TRBV2 and J is TRBJ1-5; 7 bases match TRBD1. The germline CDR1 and CDR2 sequences are SNHLY and FYNNEI. CDR3 length: 18 residues. The V and J ends lost 2 bases and 0 bases, in that order; junction bases with no gene match: 10. CDR3: CASSERGGGRGSNQPQHF. The CDR3 DNA reads as TGTGCCAGCAGTGAACGGGGAGGGGGCAGGGGTAGCAATCAGCCCCAGCATTTT.

This clonotype was observed many times. This chain connects TRBV15 to TRBJ1-2; D gene uncertain. Germline V CDR1 and CDR2: LNHNV, YYDKDF (reference sequence). The CDR3 consists of 14 residues. Deletions cut 5 bases from V and 4 bases from J, with 14 bases between. The CDR3 reads CATSDGKFSYGYTF. In DNA, the CDR3 is TGTGCCACCAGCGATGGGAAGTTTAGCTATGGCTACACCTTC.

This clonotype turned up a few times. This chain uses TRBV4-1 with TRBJ2-5; 7 bases line up with TRBD2. J was trimmed by 3 bases and V by 6 bases; bases with no gene match: 13. This CDR3 region has 16 residues. Germline CDR1 is MGHRA and CDR2 is YSYEKL. CDR3 bases: TGCGCCAGCAGGGCCCCCGGGACTAAGTCCAAAGAGACCCAGTACTTC. As protein: CASRAPGTKSKETQYF.

Many counts were recorded for this clonotype. The chain has TRBV2 and TRBJ2-5; D call uncertain. The germline V gene encodes CDR1 SNHLY and CDR2 FYNNEI. The CDR3 consists of 14 residues. Deletions cut 5 bases from V and 5 bases from J, with 15 bases between. CDR3 protein: CASSSLALGETQYF. The CDR3 DNA is TGTGCCAGCAGTTCCTTGGCGTTGGGCGAGACCCAGTACTTC.

This clonotype was observed a few times. The chain has TRBV6-1 and TRBJ2-5, with D unresolved. V was shortened by 7 bases and J by 7 bases, with 16 bases between the two germline ends. Germline CDR1 MNHNS, CDR2 SASEGT. This CDR3 comprises 13 residues. The DNA for the CDR3 is TGTGCCAGCAATCGTAATTGGGAAGGGACCCAGTACTTC. Protein product: CASNRNWEGTQYF.

There are many counts of this clonotype. The CDR3 region has the DNA TGTGCCATCAGTGATGTACTGTCGGAGAGCAATGAGCAGTTCTTC. Its translation: CAISDVLSESNEQFF. This chain uses TRBV10-3 with TRBJ2-1; D is uncertain. This CDR3 comprises 15 residues. Trimming removed 3 bases from V and 6 bases from J, with 15 bases in between. Germline V gene data show CDR1 as ENHRY and CDR2 as SYGVKD.

This clonotype was counted between two and nine times. The chain carries TRBV7-9 and TRBJ2-7; 10 bases match TRBD1. Germline lookup yields CDR1 SEHNR and CDR2 FQNEAQ (reference sequence). V gave up 2 bases and J gave up 5 bases; unmatched junction bases: 12. This CDR3 has 17 residues. CDR3 nucleotides: TGTGCCAGCAGCTTAACCGGGACAGGGGTCACTGGTCACGAGCAGTACTTC. It translates to CASSLTGTGVTGHEQYF.

This clonotype showed up just a few times. This rearrangement joins TRBV10-2 to TRBJ2-1; 7 bases map to TRBD2. Germline V lookup: CDR1 WSHSY, CDR2 SAAADI. The CDR3 loop spans 14 amino acids. V dropped 6 bases and J dropped 8; count of bases not matched to a gene: 10. CDR3 sequence (DNA): TGCGCCAGCAGCCGGAGGACTAGTGGCGATGAGCAGTTCTTC. This sequence encodes CASSRRTSGDEQFF.

This clonotype has only a few counts. Since a much larger clone is just one base distant, this may be a read error. The chain carries TRBV11-3 and TRBJ1-2; 7 bases align to TRBD1. V shed 5 bases and J 4 bases; nucleotides not matched to a gene: 4. The CDR3 covers 13 residues. CDR1 and CDR2 from the germline V gene are SGHNT and YENEEA. CDR3 sequence: CASSPGQIYGYTF. In nucleotides, the CDR3 is TGTGCCAGCAGCCCGGGACAGATCTATGGCTACACCTTC.

This chain links TRBV27 with TRBJ1-5, with 9 bases lining up with TRBD1. After removal of 5 bases from V and 4 bases from J, the junction contained 9 bases not matched to a gene. CDR3 length: 16 amino acids. Per the germline V gene, CDR1 is MNHEY and CDR2 is SMNVEV (reference sequence). The CDR3 region has the DNA TGTGCCAGCAGTCCCGGGACAGGGCAGGTGAATCAGCCCCAGCATTTT. It yields the protein CASSPGTGQVNQPQHF.

This clonotype was found many times. This chain links TRBV7-9 with TRBJ2-5; D is unresolved. This CDR3 is built from 13 residues. CDR1 and CDR2 (germline): SEHNR, FQNEAQ (reference sequence). V lost 5 bases and J 2 bases, leaving 9 bases between the germline ends. CDR3 in DNA: TGTGCCAGCAGCCTTGACACTCAAGAGACCCAGTACTTC. Encoded protein: CASSLDTQETQYF.

This clonotype was found a few times. The V gene is TRBV4-1, the J gene TRBJ2-3; TRBD2 matches 13 bases. Trimming removed 3 bases from V and 3 bases from J; junction bases left unmatched: 3. CDR1 and CDR2 from the germline V gene are MGHRA and YSYEKL. CDR3 length: 16 residues. CDR3 sequence: CASSHPLAGGTDTQYF. Written as DNA, the CDR3 is TGCGCCAGCAGCCACCCACTAGCGGGGGGGACAGATACGCAGTATTTT.

The chain is built from TRBV2 and TRBJ1-1; 7 bases are a match to TRBD1. Germline V gene sequence: CDR1 SNHLY, CDR2 FYNNEI. This CDR3 is 13 amino acids long. Trimming took 4 bases from V and 12 from J; bases not matched to a gene: 11. Written as DNA, the CDR3 is TGTGCCAGCAGTGTGGGACAGCGATCTGTTACTTTCTTT. This codes for CASSVGQRSVTFF.

In DNA, the CDR3 is TGTGCCAGCAACCACCAAGACAGGGCTAGTGAAAAACTGTTTTTT. Translating gives CASNHQDRASEKLFF. The chain is built from TRBV4-2 and TRBJ1-4; 7 bases agree with TRBD1. V dropped 7 bases and J dropped 7; count of bases not matched to a gene: 12. Germline V gene data show CDR1 as LGHNA and CDR2 as YNFKEQ. CDR3 length: 15 amino acids.

A word on this clonotype: This may be a read error, as it is one base from a much larger clone. The chain uses TRBV6-1 and TRBJ2-1; D not resolved. The germline V gene has CDR1 MNHNS and CDR2 SASEGT. CDR3 length: 11 residues. Trimming took 6 bases from V and 9 from J, leaving 9 bases between them. The CDR3 region is CASSRWGEQFF. The CDR3 region has the DNA TGTGCCAGCAGCCGGTGGGGTGAGCAGTTCTTC.

This chain links TRBV20-1 with TRBJ1-3, with a possible D match to TRBD1 (5 bases). V gave up 6 bases and J gave up 4 bases, with 16 bases separating them. In germline, CDR1 is DFQATT, CDR2 SNEGSKA (reference sequence). The CDR3 loop spans 14 amino acids. In nucleotides, the CDR3 is TGCAGTGCGCTCTTCCCGGGACTAGGAAACACCATATATTTT. It codes for CSALFPGLGNTIYF.

This clonotype was seen a handful of times. The V gene is TRBV6-1, the J gene TRBJ1-4, with D possibly TRBD1 on 5 matching bases. The CDR3 extends over 14 amino acids. Trimming cost V 4 bases and J 3 bases, with 9 bases left between them. The germline gives CDR1 MNHNS, CDR2 SASEGT. The CDR3 loop reads CASSVTGPNEKLFF. The CDR3 nucleotides are TGTGCCAGCAGTGTCACAGGCCCTAATGAAAAACTGTTTTTT.

This clonotype was counted a few times. The V call is TRBV19, the J call TRBJ1-5, with no clear D. From germline, CDR1 is LNHDA and CDR2 SQIVND (reference sequence). Trimming removed 8 bases at V and 6 bases at J, with 11 bases between. The CDR3 is made up of 12 amino acids. CDR3 nucleotides: TGTGCCAGTCGTACTAACGGTCAGCCCCAGCATTTT. It yields the protein CASRTNGQPQHF.

This clonotype has more than one count but fewer than ten. The chain recombines TRBV18 with TRBJ2-1; 9 nucleotides match TRBD2. The CDR3 runs to 15 residues. From germline, CDR1 is KGHSH and CDR2 LQKENI. V shed 8 bases, J shed 0 bases, and the junction held 5 bases outside the gene matches. DNA for the CDR3: TGTGCCAGCAGCCAAGCGGGAGGCTCCTACAATGAGCAGTTCTTC. Translation: CASSQAGGSYNEQFF.

This clonotype was observed at least ten times. V and J are TRBV2 and TRBJ2-1, with 7 bases that match TRBD1. In germline, CDR1 is SNHLY, CDR2 FYNNEI. This CDR3 comprises 10 residues. V lost 3 bases to trimming and J lost 15 bases; unmatched junction nucleotides: 2. Written as DNA, the CDR3 is TGTGCCAGCAGTGACAGGGGGACGTTCTTC. This sequence encodes CASSDRGTFF.

This clonotype was seen a few times. The V and J genes are TRBV6-1 and TRBJ2-1, with TRBD2 identical over 8 bases. Germline-derived CDR1 and CDR2 are MNHNS and SASEGT. The CDR3 runs 14 residues. V shed 8 bases and J 8 bases; nucleotides not matched to a gene: 11. CDR3 amino acids: CASGQRGPVDEQFF. Here the CDR3 DNA reads TGTGCCAGCGGGCAGCGGGGGCCCGTGGATGAGCAGTTCTTC.

This sequence joins TRBV5-1 and TRBJ2-2; D is possibly TRBD2 (5 bases). Germline values: CDR1 SGHRS, CDR2 YFSETQ. Between the trimmed V and J ends, which lost 4 bases and 12 bases, there was a span of 13 bases. The CDR3 length is 12 residues. The CDR3 here is CASSHSPGKLFF. DNA of the CDR3: TGCGCCAGCAGCCACTCACCGGGGAAGCTGTTTTTT.

This clonotype was counted only a few times. A much bigger clone sits one base away, suggesting this may be a read error. Since the CDR3 does not end with the conserved phenylalanine or tryptophan, this likely comes from a read error. This chain connects TRBV20-1 to TRBJ2-3; D unclear. The ends were cut back, 1 base at V and 2 bases at J, with 10 bases in the middle. The CDR3 sequence is 14 residues long. From germline, CDR1 is DFQATT and CDR2 SNEGSKA (reference sequence). CDR3 in DNA: TGCAGTGCTAGAGTGAGCAAAAACACAGATACGCAGTATCTT. It translates to CSARVSKNTDTQYL.

This clonotype was seen at least ten times. The gene calls are TRBV7-9 and TRBJ1-5; D gene uncertain. The V end was cut by 4 bases, the J end by 7 bases, with 14 bases between. The CDR3 consists of 14 residues. The germline gives CDR1 SEHNR, CDR2 FQNEAQ (reference sequence). This CDR3 reads CASSSGSGGQPQHF. CDR3 nucleotides: TGTGCCAGCAGCTCCGGGAGCGGAGGACAGCCCCAGCATTTT.

This clonotype was detected many times. The chain combines TRBV10-3 with TRBJ1-5; D is perhaps TRBD1 (5 bases). V shed 4 bases and J shed 5 bases, with 12 bases lying between them. The CDR3 consists of 14 residues. Per germline, CDR1 ENHRY and CDR2 SYGVKD. Here the CDR3 reads CAISVDSTHQPQHF. The CDR3 nucleotides read TGTGCCATCAGTGTAGACAGCACCCATCAGCCCCAGCATTTT.

This chain links TRBV5-4 with TRBJ2-1, with 10 bases aligning to TRBD2. Germline CDR1 reads SGHNT; CDR2 reads YYREEE (reference sequence). Trimming at V came to 5 bases and at J to 7 bases, leaving 9 bases not matched to a gene. This CDR3 has 15 amino acids. The CDR3 sequence: CASSSIAGGQNEQFF. For the CDR3, the DNA is TGTGCCAGCAGTTCAATAGCGGGGGGCCAGAATGAGCAGTTCTTC.

This clonotype was recorded at least ten times. The J gene is TRBJ2-5, the V gene TRBV5-1; 8 positions agree with TRBD1. The ends lost 4 bases at V and 0 bases at J; junction bases unmatched: 2. This CDR3 is 14 amino acids long. Germline CDR1 and CDR2: SGHRS and YFSETQ. This chain's CDR3 is CASSRGQDQETQYF. CDR3 nucleotide sequence: TGCGCCAGCAGCCGGGGACAGGACCAAGAGACCCAGTACTTC.

There are many counts of this clonotype. This chain links TRBV18 with TRBJ1-1; D remains ambiguous. CDR1 KGHSH and CDR2 LQKENI come from the germline V gene. CDR3 length: 13 amino acids. V shed 4 bases and J shed 7 bases, with 13 bases lying between them. The CDR3 DNA sequence: TGTGCCAGCTCACTAAGACGCAACCTTGAAGCTTTCTTT. Its protein is CASSLRRNLEAFF. The variable domain in full, completed from reference TRBV18 and TRBJ1-1, reads NAGVMQNPRHLVRRRGQEARLRCSPMKGHSHVYWYRQLPEEGLKFMVYLQKENIIDESGMPKERFSAEFPKEGPSILRIQQVVRGDSAAYFCASSLRRNLEAFFGQGTRLTVV.